Below, 29 T cell receptor beta chains from the same sample are listed, as sequenced in a study of cytomegalovirus exposure and HLA in healthy donors. The PCR contained 60 Vbeta and 13 Jbeta primers. The protocol was immunoSEQ multiplex PCR, while the TCRdb copy is restricted to in-frame clones and leaves out a portion. Of about 130,000 clones listed, 80% are singletons. Specimen: PBMCs. The receptors stem from a woman aged 40 to 50 in good health and CMV-seronegative.

The V call is TRBV15, the J call TRBJ1-4; D gene unclear. The germline V gene has CDR1 LNHNV and CDR2 YYDKDF (reference sequence). This CDR3 has 14 residues. With 1 base removed from V and 4 bases from J, the gap between germline ends came to 7 bases. CDR3 DNA: TGTGCCACCAGCAGAGCACTGATTAATGAAAAACTGTTTTTT. Its translation: CATSRALINEKLFF. Supplemented by reference TRBV15 and TRBJ1-4, the full variable domain reads DAMVIQNPRYQVTQFGKPVTLSCSQTLNHNVMYWYQQKSSQAPKLLFHYYDKDFNNEADTPDNFQSRRPNTSFCFLDIRSPGLGDTAMYLCATSRALINEKLFFGSGTQLSVL.

The chain is built from TRBV14 and TRBJ2-5, with D perhaps TRBD2 (6 bases). Germline values: CDR1 SGHDN, CDR2 FVKESK. V lost 1 base and J lost 1, with 10 bases in between. This CDR3 region has 15 residues. The CDR3 loop is CASSQGGVSQETQYF. The CDR3 coding sequence is TGTGCCAGCAGCCAAGGGGGGGTCAGCCAAGAGACCCAGTACTTC.

The V call is TRBV9, the J call TRBJ2-2; 9 bases line up with TRBD2. CDR3 length: 15 residues. After removal of 2 bases from V and 4 bases from J, the junction contained 3 bases not matched to a gene. CDR1 is SGDLS, CDR2 YYNGEE, per germline. CDR3 in amino acids: CASSVRAGGTGELFF. CDR3 DNA: TGTGCCAGCAGCGTGAGAGCGGGAGGCACCGGGGAGCTGTTTTTT.

This chain links TRBV9 with TRBJ2-7, with 10 bases lining up with TRBD1. V lost 0 bases to trimming and J lost 1 base; unmatched junction nucleotides: 1. Germline lookup yields CDR1 SGDLS and CDR2 YYNGEE. The CDR3 totals 15 residues. Here the CDR3 DNA reads TGTGCCAGCAGCGTAGGGGGACAGGGGTCCTACGAGCAGTACTTC. This sequence encodes CASSVGGQGSYEQYF.

The chain combines TRBV7-9 with TRBJ1-5; D is possibly TRBD1 (6 bases). The CDR3 has 17 residues. CDR1 is SEHNR and CDR2 is FQNEAQ in the germline V gene (reference sequence). V lost 5 bases to trimming and J lost 4 bases, with 21 bases between them. As DNA, the CDR3 is TGTGCCAGCAGCACGCGAACTAACAGGGTTTTAAATCAGCCCCAGCATTTT. Its translation is CASSTRTNRVLNQPQHF.

The genes are TRBV5-5 and TRBJ2-3; D may be TRBD2 (6 bases). CDR1 is SGHKS and CDR2 is YYEKEE in the germline V gene (reference sequence). The CDR3 length is 14 residues. V was clipped by 2 bases and J by 2 bases, with 9 bases between them. This chain's CDR3 is CASSLAGSTDTQYF. The CDR3 region has the DNA TGTGCCAGCAGCTTAGCGGGTTCCACAGATACGCAGTATTTT. Based on the CDR3 plus reference TRBV5-5 and TRBJ2-3, the full variable domain is DAGVTQSPTHLIKTRGQQVTLRCSPISGHKSVSWYQQVLGQGPQFIFQYYEKEERGRGNFPDRFSARQFPNYSSELNVNALLLGDSALYLCASSLAGSTDTQYFGPGTRLTVL.

The chain is built from TRBV28 and TRBJ1-2; 9 bases align to TRBD1. Germline V gene sequence: CDR1 MDHEN, CDR2 SYDVKM. J was trimmed by 8 bases and V by 8 bases; bases with no gene match: 15. This CDR3 contains 15 residues. In nucleotides, the CDR3 is TGTGCCAGCCTAGGGCCCGGGACAGGGATGGGAGGCTACACCTTC. As protein: CASLGPGTGMGGYTF.

This clone occurred a few times. The chain links TRBV6-5 to TRBJ1-2; 8 bases agree with TRBD1. Germline V gene data show CDR1 as MNHEY and CDR2 as SVGAGI. With V trimmed by 0 bases and J by 7 bases, 10 bases remained unmatched. The CDR3 has 16 amino acids. The CDR3 reads CASSYSSWTGIGGYTF. Written as DNA, the CDR3 is TGTGCCAGCAGTTACTCGAGCTGGACAGGGATTGGTGGCTACACCTTC.

The genes are TRBV7-8 and TRBJ1-3; D remains ambiguous. The CDR3 has 15 amino acids. Between the trimmed V and J ends, which lost 2 bases and 0 bases, there was a span of 8 bases. The V gene's germline CDR1 is SGHVS and CDR2 FQNEAQ. The CDR3 DNA is TGTGCCAGCAGCTTAATGGCAGTCTCTGGAAACACCATATATTTT. Translating it yields CASSLMAVSGNTIYF.

The rearrangement uses TRBV4-1 and TRBJ2-7, with D perhaps matching TRBD2 (5 bases). Germline CDR1 and CDR2: MGHRA and YSYEKL. CDR3 length: 15 residues. V gave up 6 bases and J gave up 3 bases, with 18 bases separating them. The CDR3 nucleotides read TGCGCCAGCAGTCGCGAATCTCTAGCTCGCTACGAGCAGTACTTC. Its protein is CASSRESLARYEQYF.

This clone has more than one count but fewer than ten. One junction end does not reproduce the germline sequence, and a read error may be involved. The rearrangement joins TRBV7-7 to TRBJ2-2; D is uncertain. Germline loops: CDR1 SSHAT, CDR2 FNYEAQ (reference sequence). The CDR3 is made up of 12 amino acids. The CDR3 loop reads CASSSASGELFF. In DNA, the CDR3 is TGTGCTAGCAGTTCAGCGTCCGGGGAGCTGTTTTTT.

The chain has TRBV29-1 and TRBJ1-2; 7 positions agree with TRBD1. The germline V gene encodes CDR1 SQVTM and CDR2 ANQGSEA. The length of the CDR3 is 13 residues. Trimming took 7 bases from V and 4 from J; bases not matched to a gene: 9. The CDR3 nucleotides are TGCAGCGCTAGGACAGGACACGGCTATGGCTACACCTTC. Translation: CSARTGHGYGYTF. The full variable domain, its missing parts supplied by reference TRBV29-1 and TRBJ1-2, is SAVISQKPSRDICQRGTSLTIQCQVDSQVTMMFWYRQQPGQSLTLIATANQGSEATYESGFVIDKFPISRPNLTFSTLTVSNMSPEDSSIYLCSARTGHGYGYTFGSGTRLTVV.

The gene calls are TRBV7-8 and TRBJ2-2; TRBD1 is a possible D gene (6 bases). The CDR3 is made up of 17 amino acids. Trimming pared 5 bases from V and 5 bases from J, leaving 21 bases between. Per germline, CDR1 SGHVS and CDR2 FQNEAQ. In nucleotides, the CDR3 is TGTGCCAGCAGCCCCTCCCAGGACAGTCGTTTGACCGGGGAGCTGTTTTTT. It yields the protein CASSPSQDSRLTGELFF.

J is TRBJ1-1 and V is TRBV4-3, with a possible D match to TRBD1 (6 bases). The CDR3 runs to 17 residues. Germline values: CDR1 LGHNA, CDR2 YSLEER. The V and J ends lost 0 bases and 5 bases respectively, with 19 bases between them. The CDR3 region has the DNA TGCGCCAGCAGCCAAGATCCCACCCATGGGGGGGCGACTGAAGCTTTCTTT. Its translation is CASSQDPTHGGATEAFF.

This chain connects TRBV7-8 to TRBJ1-5; 9 bases align to TRBD1. Germline trimming cut 5 bases from V and 6 bases from J; bases unmatched to any gene: 5. CDR3 length: 14 residues. Germline CDR1 SGHVS, CDR2 FQNEAQ. The CDR3 here is CASSTGTGPQPQHF. The CDR3 DNA follows: TGTGCCAGCAGCACCGGGACAGGGCCTCAGCCCCAGCATTTT.

The chain couples TRBV7-8 to TRBJ2-6; D unclear. The CDR3 is 16 amino acids. V lost 5 bases and J 0 bases, leaving 11 bases between the germline ends. Per germline, CDR1 SGHVS and CDR2 FQNEAQ. CDR3 amino acids: CASSRNSLSGANVLTF. CDR3 nucleotide sequence: TGTGCCAGCAGCCGTAATTCTCTCTCTGGGGCCAACGTCCTGACTTTC. The whole variable domain, filled in from reference TRBV7-8 and TRBJ2-6, reads GAGVSQSPRYKVAKRGQDVALRCDPISGHVSLFWYQQALGQGPEFLTYFQNEAQLDKSGLPSDRFFAERPEGSVSTLKIQRTQQEDSAVYLCASSRNSLSGANVLTFGAGSRLTVL.

The chain recombines TRBV7-6 with TRBJ2-5; a weak D match, TRBD1 (6 bases). The germline V gene encodes CDR1 SGHVS and CDR2 FNYEAQ. Trimming shortened V by 1 base and J by 1 base, and 13 bases separated the two germline ends. The CDR3 contains 16 residues. In DNA, the CDR3 is TGTGCCAGCAGCTTAGTGCCAGGGGACCCCCAAGAGACCCAGTACTTC. This codes for CASSLVPGDPQETQYF.

This chain connects TRBV7-3 to TRBJ2-1; D remains unclear. CDR3 size: 14 residues. Trimming cost V 5 bases and J 3 bases, with 11 bases left between them. Germline CDR1 is SGHTA and CDR2 is FQGTGA. CDR3 loop: CASSNNQDYNEQFF. The CDR3 nucleotides are TGTGCCAGCAGCAATAACCAGGACTACAATGAGCAGTTCTTC.

This sequence joins TRBV28 and TRBJ2-4; 9 nucleotides match TRBD2. V lost 2 bases, J lost 15 bases, and 8 bases stayed unmatched. CDR3 length: 13 residues. Germline loops: CDR1 MDHEN, CDR2 SYDVKM. CDR3 nucleotides: TGTGCCAGCAGTTTAGGCCTAGCGGGACAGATGTACTTC. Translating it yields CASSLGLAGQMYF.

This clone was detected only a few times. A read error may produce the germline difference seen at one junction end. This chain joins TRBV7-9 and TRBJ2-7; 7 positions match TRBD2. Germline V gene sequence: CDR1 SEHNR, CDR2 FQNEAQ (reference sequence). The CDR3 is made up of 15 amino acids. CDR3 bases: TGTTCCAGCAGCTTATCGCTAGCGGAGGCCTACGAGCAGTACTTC. Encoded protein: CSSSLSLAEAYEQYF.

This clone was seen more than once but under ten times. The V and J genes are TRBV6-6 and TRBJ1-3; TRBD1 might be the D (5 bases). V lost 7 bases to trimming and J lost 0 bases, with 10 bases between them. The length of the CDR3 is 14 residues. Germline assignment: CDR1 MNHNY and CDR2 SVGAGI (reference sequence). DNA for the CDR3: TGTGCCAGCAACCCAGGGTCCTCTGGAAACACCATATATTTT. Translated: CASNPGSSGNTIYF.

This sequence joins TRBV19 and TRBJ1-1; TRBD1 matches at 7 bases. This CDR3 is built from 11 residues. Germline V lookup: CDR1 LNHDA, CDR2 SQIVND (reference sequence). V trimming: 5 bases; J trimming: 9 bases; junction bases outside the gene matches: 3. The CDR3 DNA reads as TGTGCCAGTAGTCAGACAGGGAAAGCTTTCTTT. This encodes CASSQTGKAFF.

The CDR3 bases are TGTGCCAGCAGCCTCGCTTCCGGCCCCCCGGGCACTGAAGCTTTCTTT. Protein product: CASSLASGPPGTEAFF. The rearrangement uses TRBV7-9 and TRBJ1-1; D unresolved. The V gene's germline CDR1 is SEHNR and CDR2 FQNEAQ (reference sequence). This CDR3 contains 16 residues. V gave up 5 bases and J gave up 4 bases, with 20 bases separating them.

The chain couples TRBV15 to TRBJ2-3; D is ambiguous. V dropped 5 bases and J dropped 4 bases, with 13 bases sitting between them. Germline assignment: CDR1 LNHNV and CDR2 YYDKDF (reference sequence). CDR3 size: 14 residues. The CDR3: CATSRGQKADTQYF. CDR3 bases: TGTGCCACCAGCCGCGGTCAGAAAGCAGATACGCAGTATTTT.

The chain uses TRBV2 and TRBJ2-3, with 7 bases matching TRBD1. CDR1 SNHLY and CDR2 FYNNEI come from the germline V gene. This CDR3 is built from 15 residues. V shed 1 base, J shed 3 bases, and the junction held 4 bases outside the gene matches. The CDR3 loop is CASSEGGRGTDTQYF. Here the CDR3 DNA reads TGTGCCAGCAGTGAAGGGGGCAGGGGGACAGATACGCAGTATTTT.

The rearrangement links TRBV15 to TRBJ1-1, with 11 bases identical to TRBD1. Germline CDR1 LNHNV, CDR2 YYDKDF (reference sequence). The CDR3 has 14 residues. V lost 3 bases and J lost 6; bases outside the gene matches: 3. This CDR3 is CATSRRGQGAEAFF. In nucleotides, the CDR3 is TGTGCCACCAGCAGGCGGGGACAGGGGGCTGAAGCTTTCTTT.

The chain joins TRBV5-1 to TRBJ1-4; 7 bases line up with TRBD1. The CDR3 spans 16 residues. CDR1 SGHRS and CDR2 YFSETQ come from the germline V gene. The V gene end was trimmed by 4 bases and the J gene end by 4 bases; junction bases not matched to a gene: 10. In DNA form, the CDR3 reads TGCGCCAGCAGCCCCAACCTCGGGACAGATAATGAAAAACTGTTTTTT. This gives the protein CASSPNLGTDNEKLFF.

The J gene is TRBJ1-2, the V gene TRBV11-2; 9 nucleotides line up with TRBD1. The CDR3 runs to 13 residues. The trim removed 7 bases at V and 4 bases at J, leaving 4 bases unmatched. Germline-derived CDR1 and CDR2 are SGHAT and FQNNGV. The CDR3: CASNPDRGYGYTF. CDR3 sequence (DNA): TGTGCCAGCAACCCGGACAGGGGCTATGGCTACACCTTC.

The chain has TRBV29-1 and TRBJ1-1; TRBD1 aligns across 11 bases. The J segment lost 4 bases and the V segment lost 4 bases, leaving 8 bases of the junction unmatched. There are 15 residues in the CDR3. CDR1 is SQVTM and CDR2 is ANQGSEA in the germline V gene. CDR3: CSVAQGTGGVTEAFF. CDR3 DNA: TGCAGCGTTGCTCAAGGGACAGGGGGTGTCACTGAAGCTTTCTTT. The full variable domain, completed using reference TRBV29-1 and TRBJ1-1, is SAVISQKPSRDICQRGTSLTIQCQVDSQVTMMFWYRQQPGQSLTLIATANQGSEATYESGFVIDKFPISRPNLTFSTLTVSNMSPEDSSIYLCSVAQGTGGVTEAFFGQGTRLTVV.